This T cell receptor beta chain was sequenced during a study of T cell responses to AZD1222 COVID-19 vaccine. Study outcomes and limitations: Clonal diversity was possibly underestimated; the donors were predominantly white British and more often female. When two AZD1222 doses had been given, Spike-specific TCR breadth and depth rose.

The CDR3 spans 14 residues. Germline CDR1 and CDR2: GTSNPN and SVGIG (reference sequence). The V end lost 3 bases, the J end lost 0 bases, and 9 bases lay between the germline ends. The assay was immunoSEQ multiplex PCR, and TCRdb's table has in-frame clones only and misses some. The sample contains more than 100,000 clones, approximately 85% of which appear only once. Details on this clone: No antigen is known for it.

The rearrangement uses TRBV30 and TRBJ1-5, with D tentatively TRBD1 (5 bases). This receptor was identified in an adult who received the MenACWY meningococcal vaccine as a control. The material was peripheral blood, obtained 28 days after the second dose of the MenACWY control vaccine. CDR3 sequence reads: CAWSPGGSNQPQHF. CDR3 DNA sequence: TGTGCCTGGAGCCCGGGGGGTAGCAATCAGCCCCAGCATTTT.